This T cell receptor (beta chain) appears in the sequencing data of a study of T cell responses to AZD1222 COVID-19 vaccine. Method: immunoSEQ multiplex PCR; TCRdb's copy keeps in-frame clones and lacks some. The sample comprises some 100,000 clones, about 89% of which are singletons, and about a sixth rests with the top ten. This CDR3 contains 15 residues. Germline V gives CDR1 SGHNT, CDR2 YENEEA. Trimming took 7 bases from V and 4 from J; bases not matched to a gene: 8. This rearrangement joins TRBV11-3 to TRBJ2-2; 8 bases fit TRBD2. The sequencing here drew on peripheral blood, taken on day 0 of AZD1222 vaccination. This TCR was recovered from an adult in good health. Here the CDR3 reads CASNPGGGSTGELFF. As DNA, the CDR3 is TGTGCCAGCAACCCGGGGGGGGGAAGCACCGGGGAGCTGTTTTTT. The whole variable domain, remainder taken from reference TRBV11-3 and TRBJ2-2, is EAGVVQSPRYKIIEKKQPVAFWCNPISGHNTLYWYLQNLGQGPELLIRYENEEAVDDSQLPKDRFSAERLKGVDSTLKIQPAELGDSAVYLCASNPGGGSTGELFFGEGSRLTVL.